These 9 T cell receptor beta chains came from one sample sequenced in a study of cytomegalovirus exposure and HLA in healthy donors. PCR used 60 Vbeta primers and 13 Jbeta primers. Repertoires were generated with immunoSEQ multiplex PCR, while TCRdb's copy carries only in-frame clones and drops some. The sample lists more than 100,000 clones, approximately 67% seen once, with less than 2% in the top ten. The specimen was PBMCs. The receptors were gathered from a man younger than 35 in good health and CMV-seronegative.

This clone appeared once. The rearrangement uses TRBV10-2 and TRBJ1-3; D may be TRBD1 (5 bases). From germline, CDR1 is WSHSY and CDR2 SAAADI. This CDR3 is built from 14 residues. Trimming shortened V by 3 bases and J by 8 bases, and 14 bases separated the two germline ends. CDR3 in DNA: TGCGCCAGCAGTGATTTCCAGGGTTTGGACACCATATATTTT. It yields the protein CASSDFQGLDTIYF.

This clone was seen a few times. Compared with germline, one end of the junction differs, possibly owing to a read error. J is TRBJ2-6 and V is TRBV5-6; maybe TRBD2 (5 bases). This CDR3 has 16 residues. Per the germline V gene, CDR1 is SGHDT and CDR2 is YYEEEE. CDR3 nucleotides: TGTGCCCGCAGCTTTTTGCGGGCATCTGGGGCCAACGTCCTGACTTTC. It encodes CARSFLRASGANVLTF. Filled out from reference TRBV5-6 and TRBJ2-6, the complete variable domain reads DAGVTQSPTHLIKTRGQQVTLRCSPKSGHDTVSWYQQALGQGPQFIFQYYEEEERQRGNFPDRFSGHQFPNYSSELNVNALLLGDSALYLCARSFLRASGANVLTFGAGSRLTVL.

The chain employs TRBV27 and TRBJ2-3, with 11 bases fitting TRBD2. The CDR3 length is 19 residues. Germline V gene sequence: CDR1 MNHEY, CDR2 SMNVEV (reference sequence). With V trimmed by 2 bases and J by 0 bases, 10 bases remained unmatched. The CDR3 DNA sequence: TGTGCCAGCAGTTTAAAGACTAGCGGGGTGAGGGGGAGCACAGATACGCAGTATTTT. The encoded protein is CASSLKTSGVRGSTDTQYF.

The chain employs TRBV27 and TRBJ2-4, with D tentatively TRBD2 (5 bases). Looked up from germline, CDR1 is MNHEY and CDR2 is SMNVEV (reference sequence). V was shortened by 7 bases and J by 9 bases, with 19 bases between the two germline ends. CDR3 length: 14 residues. CDR3 DNA sequence: TGTGCCAGCAAGGAATGGGGTAGCGTGGGCATTCAGTACTTC. Translating gives CASKEWGSVGIQYF.

The chain carries TRBV6-6 and TRBJ2-5, with 7 bases aligning to TRBD1. The ends lost 4 bases at V and 10 bases at J; junction bases unmatched: 15. The germline V gene has CDR1 MNHNY and CDR2 SVGAGI (reference sequence). The CDR3 sequence is 15 residues long. In DNA form, the CDR3 reads TGTGCCAGCAGTTCCCGACAGGGAAGCATGGGGAGCCAGTACTTC. This encodes CASSSRQGSMGSQYF.

The V and J genes are TRBV2 and TRBJ1-1; a possible D gene is TRBD1 (6 bases). The CDR3 totals 14 residues. The germline CDR1 and CDR2 sequences are SNHLY and FYNNEI. V was shortened by 8 bases and J by 4 bases, with 17 bases between the two germline ends. The CDR3 sequence: CASRPTRGGTEAFF. DNA of the CDR3: TGTGCCAGCCGACCTACAAGGGGGGGCACTGAAGCTTTCTTT.

The rearrangement uses TRBV7-9 and TRBJ2-3, with D maybe TRBD2 (5 bases). This CDR3 has 15 amino acids. V shed 5 bases and J shed 2 bases, with 14 bases lying between them. Germline V gives CDR1 SEHNR, CDR2 FQNEAQ (reference sequence). The CDR3, as DNA: TGTGCCAGCAGCCCGTACCTAGCAACCACAGATACGCAGTATTTT. Encoded protein: CASSPYLATTDTQYF.

V usage is TRBV7-2 and J usage is TRBJ1-1; TRBD1 agrees at 9 bases. The CDR3 sequence is 15 residues long. J lost 5 bases, V lost 5 bases, and 9 bases had no gene match. The germline CDR1 and CDR2 sequences are SGHTA and FQGNSA. The CDR3 here is CASSPRQGVGTEAFF. CDR3 DNA sequence: TGTGCCAGCAGCCCGCGACAGGGGGTAGGGACTGAAGCTTTCTTT.

The V and J genes are TRBV4-2 and TRBJ2-5, with 13 bases lining up with TRBD2. CDR1 LGHNA and CDR2 YNFKEQ come from the germline V gene. After removal of 4 bases from V and 4 bases from J, the junction contained 12 bases not matched to a gene. This CDR3 contains 18 residues. As DNA, the CDR3 is TGTGCCAGCAGCCGGACCGGACTAGCGGGAGTGTCTGGAGAGACCCAGTACTTC. It encodes CASSRTGLAGVSGETQYF.